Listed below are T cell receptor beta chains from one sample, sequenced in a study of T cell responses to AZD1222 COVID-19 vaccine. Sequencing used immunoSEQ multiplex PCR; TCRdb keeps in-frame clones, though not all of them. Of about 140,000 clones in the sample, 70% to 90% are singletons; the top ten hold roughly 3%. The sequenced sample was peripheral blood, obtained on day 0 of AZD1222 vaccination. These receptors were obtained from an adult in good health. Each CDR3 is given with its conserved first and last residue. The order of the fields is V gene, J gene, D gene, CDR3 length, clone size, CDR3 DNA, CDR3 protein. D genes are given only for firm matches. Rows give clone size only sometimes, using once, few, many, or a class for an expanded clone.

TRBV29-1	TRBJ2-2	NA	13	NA	TGCAGCGTTGGAGGGAGGTTGACCGGGGAGCTGTTTTTT	CSVGGRLTGELFF
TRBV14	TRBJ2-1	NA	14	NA	TGTGCCAGCAGCTTGAGACAGTCCTACAATGAGCAGTTCTTC	CASSLRQSYNEQFF
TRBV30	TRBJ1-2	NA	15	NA	TGTGCCTGGACGTTCGGCAGGGGAAGTAACTATGGCTACACCTTC	CAWTFGRGSNYGYTF
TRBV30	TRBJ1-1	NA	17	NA	TGTGCCTGGAGTGTAGGGAGGGGGACCTTCGAGTACGCTGAAGCTTTCTTT	CAWSVGRGTFEYAEAFF
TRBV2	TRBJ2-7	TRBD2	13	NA	TGTGCCAGCACCGGACTAGTAGCCTACGAGCAGTACTTC	CASTGLVAYEQYF
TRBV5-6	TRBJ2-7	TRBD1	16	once	TGTGCCAGCAGCTTTATGTTAGCAGGGGGAGTCAACGAGCAGTACTTC	CASSFMLAGGVNEQYF
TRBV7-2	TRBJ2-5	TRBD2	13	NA	TGTGCCAGCAGCTTAGTGCGGGAGGAGACCCAGTACTTC	CASSLVREETQYF
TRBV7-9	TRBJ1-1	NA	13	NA	TGTGCCAGCAGCTTAGCGGACGCCCTTGAAGCTTTCTTT	CASSLADALEAFF
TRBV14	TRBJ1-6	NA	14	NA	TGTGCCAGCAGGTTCCGGACAGCCCTTTCACCCCTCCACTTT	CASRFRTALSPLHF
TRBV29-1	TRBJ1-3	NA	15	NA	TGCAGCGTTGAGTCTACAGGGATTTCTGGAAACACCATATATTTT	CSVESTGISGNTIYF
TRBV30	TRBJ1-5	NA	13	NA	TGTGCCTGGAGTGTAGAACGGGGGCAGCCCCAGCATTTT	CAWSVERGQPQHF
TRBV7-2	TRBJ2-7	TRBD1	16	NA	TGTGCCAGCAGCTTAGCCTGGGACAGGGTGGCCTACGAGCAGTACTTC	CASSLAWDRVAYEQYF
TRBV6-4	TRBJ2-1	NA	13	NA	TGTGCCAGCAGTGACACAGAGCGAGGTGAGCAGTTCTTC	CASSDTERGEQFF
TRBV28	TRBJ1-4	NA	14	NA	TGTGCCAGCAGTTTCTCAGGGACGAGGGGAAAACTGTTTTTT	CASSFSGTRGKLFF
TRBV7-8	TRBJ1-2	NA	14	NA	TGTGCCAGCAGCTTAGCGCTTTGGACAGAAGGCTACACCTTC	CASSLALWTEGYTF
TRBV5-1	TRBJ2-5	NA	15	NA	TGCGCCAGCAGCTTTGAATTCGGGCCCCAAGAGACCCAGTACTTC	CASSFEFGPQETQYF
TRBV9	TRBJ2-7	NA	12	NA	TGTGCCAGCAGCGGACCCGGGAACGAGCAGTACTTC	CASSGPGNEQYF
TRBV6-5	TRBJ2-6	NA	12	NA	TGTGCCAGTCGCTCTGGGGCCAACGTCCTGACTTTC	CASRSGANVLTF
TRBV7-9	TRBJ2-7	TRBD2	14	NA	TGTGCCAGCAGCTTAGTCCTAGCGGGAGTCGAGCAGTACTTC	CASSLVLAGVEQYF
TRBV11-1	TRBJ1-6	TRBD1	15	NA	TGTGCCAGCAGCCCTGGGACAGGCGATAATTCACCCCTCCACTTT	CASSPGTGDNSPLHF
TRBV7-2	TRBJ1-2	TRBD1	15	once	TGTGCCAGCAGCTTAAGGACAGGGGCCAACTATGGCTACACCTTC	CASSLRTGANYGYTF
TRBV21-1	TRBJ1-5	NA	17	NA	TGTGCCAGCAGCATCCACTGGACAGGGGATCGCAATCAGCCCCAGCATTTT	CASSIHWTGDRNQPQHF
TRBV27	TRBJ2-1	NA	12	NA	TGTGCCAGCAAAAAAGGGGGCAATGAGCAGTTCTTC	CASKKGGNEQFF